The T cell receptor (beta chain) described here comes from a study of shared clonotypes between healthy human individuals. For the study at large: For every donor, three CD4 naive, three CD4 memory, two CD8 naive and one CD8 memory plates were used.

The CDR3 has 13 residues. Looked up from germline, CDR1 is MNHEY and CDR2 is SMNVEV (reference sequence). V was clipped by 6 bases and J by 2 bases, with 11 bases between them. Per the original methods: There were no quality scores in the junction-only immunoSEQ sequences, so filtering differed. Clones were read by immunoSEQ multiplex PCR, and TCRdb kept only the in-frame ones, dropping some. Clone size and the V and J calls come from that table; the DNA yielded D and trimming. The table lists about 2.1 million clones, around 93% of them singletons. In the naive CD8 group, cells lacked CD45RO and were positively selected for CCR7, so terminally differentiated effector memory CD45RA+ cells were left out.

This receptor was identified in a man younger than 35 in good health. Some clones in this sample may be carry-over from other donors' samples. Sequenced: naive CD8+ T cells from PBMCs. The gene calls are TRBV27 and TRBJ2-7, with unresolved D. The CDR3 coding sequence is TGTGCCAGCAGGGACGGACCTACCTACGAGCAGTACTTC. Translation gives CASRDGPTYEQYF.